These T cell receptor beta chains were read from a single sample in a study of T cell changes during pregnancy in multiple sclerosis. This table comes from immunoSEQ multiplex PCR, and its TCRdb copy is limited to in-frame clones, with some not included. Of more than 85,000 clones detected, about 94% appear once; the ten largest clones hold about 1.4%. Sequences were derived from peripheral blood, sampled in the third trimester of pregnancy. The receptors stem from a female donor in good health, enrolled as a control in a pregnancy study. Both conserved end residues are part of each CDR3. The order of the fields is J gene, clone size, D gene, V gene, CDR3 protein, CDR3 DNA. D genes are given only for firm matches. Not all rows give a size; the values are once, few, many and, for expanded clones, a class.

TRBJ2-5,.,.,TRBV19,CASSTRDSQETQYF,TGTGCCAGTAGTACGCGGGACAGTCAAGAGACCCAGTACTTC
TRBJ2-5,.,TRBD2,TRBV18,CASSPYGEGETQYF,TGTGCCAGCTCACCATATGGGGAGGGAGAGACCCAGTACTTC
TRBJ2-7,.,TRBD2,TRBV11-1,CASSSIAGGTYEQYF,TGTGCCAGCAGCTCAATAGCGGGAGGGACCTACGAGCAGTACTTC
TRBJ1-1,few,TRBD1,TRBV5-1,CASSLGQGSEAFF,TGCGCCAGCAGCTTGGGACAGGGGAGTGAAGCTTTCTTT
TRBJ2-2,.,TRBD2,TRBV10-3,CAINSGTNTGELFF,TGTGCCATCAATAGCGGGACGAACACCGGGGAGCTGTTTTTT
TRBJ2-3,.,.,TRBV4-2,CASSQVGAGVTDTQYF,TGTGCCAGCAGCCAAGTAGGGGCAGGGGTGACAGATACGCAGTATTTT
TRBJ2-2,once,TRBD1,TRBV15,CATSRGQLMNTGELFF,TGTGCCACCAGCAGGGGACAGCTAATGAACACCGGGGAGCTGTTTTTT
TRBJ2-7,.,TRBD2,TRBV5-1,CASSFGSGNEQYF,TGCGCCAGCAGCTTCGGTAGCGGGAACGAGCAGTACTTC
TRBJ2-2,once,.,TRBV4-1,CASSQSIQGLPYTGELFF,TGCGCCAGCAGCCAATCAATTCAGGGACTCCCCTACACCGGGGAGCTGTTTTTT
TRBJ2-7,.,TRBD1,TRBV5-6,CASSWTGSYEQYF,TGTGCCAGCAGCTGGACAGGGTCCTACGAGCAGTACTTC
TRBJ2-6,.,TRBD1,TRBV23-1,CASSQHNRGKDSGANVLTF,TGCGCCAGCAGTCAACACAACAGGGGGAAAGATTCTGGGGCCAACGTCCTGACTTTC
TRBJ2-6,.,.,TRBV29-1,CSVSPSGANVLTF,TGCAGCGTCTCCCCTTCTGGGGCCAACGTCCTGACTTTC
TRBJ1-4,.,.,TRBV15,CATSYARNEKLFF,TGTGCCACCAGCTACGCGAGGAATGAAAAACTGTTTTTT
TRBJ2-1,.,TRBD2,TRBV19,CASMTSGPSSYNEQFF,TGTGCCAGTATGACTAGCGGGCCGAGCTCCTACAATGAGCAGTTCTTC
TRBJ2-3,.,TRBD2,TRBV5-4,CASSLPAGGTDTQYF,TGTGCCAGCAGCTTACCAGCGGGAGGGACAGATACGCAGTATTTT
TRBJ1-5,.,TRBD1,TRBV28,CASSPKHPGQGRNQPQHF,TGTGCCAGCAGCCCTAAACATCCGGGACAGGGGCGAAATCAGCCCCAGCATTTT
TRBJ1-1,.,TRBD1,TRBV18,CASSPFEGANEAFF,TGTGCCAGCTCACCATTTGAGGGGGCAAATGAGGCTTTCTTT
TRBJ2-5,.,TRBD2,TRBV7-8,CASSPSTSSILETQYF,TGTGCCAGCAGCCCTTCGACTAGCTCCATTTTAGAGACCCAGTACTTC
TRBJ2-3,once,TRBD2,TRBV11-2,CASSPRGGRGPDTQYF,TGTGCCAGCAGCCCTCGGGGGGGGAGGGGCCCAGATACGCAGTATTTT
TRBJ2-7,.,TRBD2,TRBV30,CACLRTSYEQYF,TGTGCCTGCCTTAGGACTAGCTACGAGCAGTACTTC
TRBJ2-1,.,TRBD2,TRBV19,CASSIPAGAPNEQFF,TGTGCCAGTAGTATCCCAGCGGGAGCTCCAAATGAGCAGTTCTTC
TRBJ2-1,.,.,TRBV2,CAILPDYYNEQFF,TGTGCCATCCTACCGGACTACTACAATGAGCAGTTCTTC
TRBJ2-7,.,.,TRBV29-1,CSGADSGSYEQYF,TGCAGCGGTGCCGATAGCGGCTCCTACGAGCAGTACTTC
TRBJ1-5,few,.,TRBV2,CASSLDSSPQHF,TGTGCCAGCAGCTTGGACTCGTCGCCCCAGCATTTT
TRBJ2-5,.,.,TRBV7-6,CASSLYQGQETQYF,TGTGCCAGCAGCTTATACCAGGGCCAAGAGACCCAGTACTTC
TRBJ2-7,.,.,TRBV19,CASSLRDEILYEQYF,TGTGCCAGTAGTCTCAGGGATGAAATACTGTACGAGCAGTACTTC
TRBJ2-7,.,.,TRBV9,CASSPSWGDEQYF,TGTGCCAGCAGCCCTAGCTGGGGTGACGAGCAGTACTTC
TRBJ1-5,.,.,TRBV18,CASSPNYSNQPQHF,TGTGCCAGCTCACCAAATTATAGCAATCAGCCCCAGCATTTT
TRBJ1-1,.,TRBD1,TRBV2,CASSVSQGGRGTEAFF,TGTGCCAGCAGTGTTTCCCAGGGGGGAAGGGGCACTGAAGCTTTCTTT
TRBJ2-6,.,TRBD1,TRBV27,CASRDRGEANVLTF,TGTGCCAGCCGGGACAGGGGCGAGGCCAACGTCCTGACTTTC
TRBJ2-7,.,TRBD2,TRBV11-2,CASSLSGTSGPYEQYF,TGTGCCAGCAGCTTGTCCGGGACTAGCGGTCCCTACGAGCAGTACTTC
TRBJ2-5,once,TRBD2,TRBV11-2,CASSAPLAGGQETQYF,TGTGCCAGCAGCGCCCCTCTAGCGGGAGGCCAAGAGACCCAGTACTTC
TRBJ2-7,.,.,TRBV18,CASSPELAYEQYF,TGTGCCAGCTCACCGGAGCTGGCTTACGAGCAGTACTTC
TRBJ2-3,.,.,TRBV5-1,CASKRGGWADTDTQYF,TGCGCCAGCAAACGAGGGGGTTGGGCCGACACAGATACGCAGTATTTT
TRBJ1-5,.,.,TRBV6-5,CASSRRQDSNQPQHF,TGTGCCAGCAGCCGTCGACAAGATAGCAATCAGCCCCAGCATTTT
TRBJ1-1,.,TRBD1,TRBV10-3,CAIRGDRVPEAFF,TGTGCCATCAGGGGGGACAGGGTTCCTGAAGCTTTCTTT
TRBJ1-2,.,.,TRBV4-1,CASSWGGGSSNYGYTF,TGCGCCAGCAGCTGGGGGGGTGGGTCCTCTAACTATGGCTACACCTTC
TRBJ2-2,.,TRBD2,TRBV5-6,CASSLGLAGAMNTGELFF,TGTGCCAGCAGCCTTGGACTAGCGGGAGCCATGAACACCGGGGAGCTGTTTTTT
TRBJ2-5,.,.,TRBV5-8,CASSFSQGFRTQYF,TGTGCCAGCAGCTTTTCTCAGGGATTCAGGACCCAGTACTTC
TRBJ2-1,.,TRBD2,TRBV28,CASSSGLAGERYNEQFF,TGTGCCAGCAGTTCGGGACTAGCGGGAGAGAGATACAATGAGCAGTTCTTC
TRBJ2-3,.,TRBD1,TRBV4-1,CASSQDTGTGAGDTQYF,TGCGCCAGCAGCCAAGATACGGGGACAGGAGCTGGAGATACGCAGTATTTT
TRBJ2-5,.,TRBD1,TRBV27,CASSQTPTGYAQYF,TGTGCCAGCAGCCAAACCCCGACAGGGTACGCCCAGTACTTC
TRBJ1-4,.,.,TRBV7-6,CASSPQANEKLFF,TGTGCCAGCAGCCCTCAGGCAAATGAAAAACTGTTTTTT
TRBJ2-7,.,.,TRBV21-1,CASSKWREGQSENEQYF,TGTGCCAGCAGCAAATGGCGGGAGGGCCAAAGTGAGAACGAGCAGTACTTC
TRBJ2-1,.,.,TRBV5-1,CASSFGGGYNEQFF,TGCGCCAGCAGCTTTGGAGGAGGCTACAATGAGCAGTTCTTC
TRBJ2-1,.,.,TRBV19,CASTLGTPYNEQFF,TGTGCCAGTACACTGGGCACACCTTACAATGAGCAGTTCTTC
TRBJ2-6,.,.,TRBV27,CASSLVVVRKTGANVLTF,TGTGCCAGCAGTTTAGTGGTGGTGCGGAAGACTGGGGCCAACGTCCTGACTTTC
TRBJ1-1,few,TRBD1,TRBV28,CASSSRDREAFF,TGTGCCAGCAGTTCACGGGACAGGGAAGCTTTCTTT
TRBJ1-1,.,TRBD1,TRBV28,CASSSPLGTGEAFF,TGTGCCAGCAGTTCCCCCCTGGGGACAGGTGAAGCTTTCTTT
TRBJ1-3,.,.,TRBV9,CASSVQGSSGNTIYF,TGTGCCAGCAGCGTACAGGGTTCGTCTGGAAACACCATATATTTT
TRBJ2-5,.,.,TRBV7-9,CASSLEVAGTQYF,TGTGCCAGCAGCTTGGAAGTTGCGGGGACCCAGTACTTC
TRBJ1-5,few,.,TRBV6-1,CASSNGGGNQPQHF,TGTGCCAGCAGTAACGGGGGGGGCAATCAGCCCCAGCATTTT
TRBJ2-7,few,TRBD1,TRBV6-5,CASSAGDRGSEQYF,TGTGCCAGCAGTGCCGGTGACAGGGGGTCCGAGCAGTACTTC
TRBJ2-2,.,.,TRBV7-2,CASSLVRGKGTGELFF,TGTGCCAGCAGCTTAGTTAGGGGAAAGGGCACCGGGGAGCTGTTTTTT
TRBJ2-7,.,TRBD2,TRBV5-5,CASSFSFVSAGEQYF,TGTGCCAGCAGCTTCTCCTTCGTCTCAGCGGGGGAGCAGTACTTC
TRBJ2-7,.,.,TRBV21-1,CASSLGSSYEQYF,TGTGCCAGCAGCCTCGGGTCCTCCTACGAGCAGTACTTC
TRBJ2-7,.,.,TRBV28,CASSVSASSYEQYF,TGTGCCAGCAGCGTGAGCGCCAGCTCCTACGAGCAGTACTTC